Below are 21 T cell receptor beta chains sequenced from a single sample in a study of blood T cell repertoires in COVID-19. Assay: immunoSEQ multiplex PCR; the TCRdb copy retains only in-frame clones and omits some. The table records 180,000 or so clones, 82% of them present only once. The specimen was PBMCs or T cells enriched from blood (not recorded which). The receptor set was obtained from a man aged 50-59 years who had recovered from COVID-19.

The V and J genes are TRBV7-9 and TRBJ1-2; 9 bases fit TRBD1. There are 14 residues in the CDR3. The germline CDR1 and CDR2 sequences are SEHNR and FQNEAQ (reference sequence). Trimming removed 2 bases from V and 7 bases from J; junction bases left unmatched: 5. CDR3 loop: CASSLLGDRAGYTF. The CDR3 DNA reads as TGTGCCAGCAGCTTATTAGGGGACAGGGCTGGCTACACCTTC.

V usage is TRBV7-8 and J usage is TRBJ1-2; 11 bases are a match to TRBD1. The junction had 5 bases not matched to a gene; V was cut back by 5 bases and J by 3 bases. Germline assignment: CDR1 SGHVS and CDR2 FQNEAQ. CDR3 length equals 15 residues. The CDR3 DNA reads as TGTGCCAGCAGCCCCCTGGGACAGGGGGACTATGGCTACACCTTC. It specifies CASSPLGQGDYGYTF.

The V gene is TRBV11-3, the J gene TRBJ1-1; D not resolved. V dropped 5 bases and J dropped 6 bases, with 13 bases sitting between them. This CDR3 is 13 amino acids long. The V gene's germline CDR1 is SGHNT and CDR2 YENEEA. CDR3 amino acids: CASSEDLAAEAFF. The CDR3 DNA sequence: TGTGCCAGCAGCGAAGATCTGGCGGCTGAAGCTTTCTTT.

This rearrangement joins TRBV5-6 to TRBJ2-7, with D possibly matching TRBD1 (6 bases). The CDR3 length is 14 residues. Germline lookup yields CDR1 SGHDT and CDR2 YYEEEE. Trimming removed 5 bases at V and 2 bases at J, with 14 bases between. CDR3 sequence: CASSETGQTYEQYF. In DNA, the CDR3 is TGTGCCAGCAGTGAGACAGGCCAAACCTACGAGCAGTACTTC.

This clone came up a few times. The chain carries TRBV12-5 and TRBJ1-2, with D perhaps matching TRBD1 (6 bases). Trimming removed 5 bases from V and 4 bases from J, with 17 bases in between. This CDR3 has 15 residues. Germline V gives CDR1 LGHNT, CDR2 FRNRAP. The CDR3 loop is CASGPPGGRAYGYTF. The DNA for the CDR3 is TGTGCTAGTGGTCCTCCGGGGGGGCGCGCCTATGGCTACACCTTC.

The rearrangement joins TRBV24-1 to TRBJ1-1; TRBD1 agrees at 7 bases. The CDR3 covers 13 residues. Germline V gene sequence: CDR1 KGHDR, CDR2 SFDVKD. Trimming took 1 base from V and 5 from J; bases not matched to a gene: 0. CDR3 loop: CATSDLQGTEAFF. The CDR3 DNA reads TGTGCCACCAGTGATTTACAGGGGACTGAAGCTTTCTTT.

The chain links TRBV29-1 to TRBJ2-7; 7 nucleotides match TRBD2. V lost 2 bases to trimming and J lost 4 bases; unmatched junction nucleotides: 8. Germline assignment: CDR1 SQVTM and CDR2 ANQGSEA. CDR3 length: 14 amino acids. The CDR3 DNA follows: TGCAGCGTTGAATGGGCGGGAGTAGAGTACGAGCAGTACTTC. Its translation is CSVEWAGVEYEQYF.

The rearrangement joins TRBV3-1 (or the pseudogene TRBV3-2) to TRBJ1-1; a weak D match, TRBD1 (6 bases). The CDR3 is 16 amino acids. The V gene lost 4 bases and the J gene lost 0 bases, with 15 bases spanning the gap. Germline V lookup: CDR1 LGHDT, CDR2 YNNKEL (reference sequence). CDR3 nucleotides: TGTGCCAGCAGCCCATACGCGGGGGCGCTGAACACTGAAGCTTTCTTT. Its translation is CASSPYAGALNTEAFF.

The CDR3 region is CASSRVGTGPTGELFF. The CDR3 nucleotides are TGCGCCAGCAGCCGTGTGGGGACAGGACCGACCGGGGAGCTGTTTTTT. This chain connects TRBV5-1 to TRBJ2-2; 8 bases are a match to TRBD1. The CDR3 is made up of 16 amino acids. Germline-derived CDR1 and CDR2 are SGHRS and YFSETQ. V was clipped by 4 bases and J by 5 bases; unmatched bases: 10.

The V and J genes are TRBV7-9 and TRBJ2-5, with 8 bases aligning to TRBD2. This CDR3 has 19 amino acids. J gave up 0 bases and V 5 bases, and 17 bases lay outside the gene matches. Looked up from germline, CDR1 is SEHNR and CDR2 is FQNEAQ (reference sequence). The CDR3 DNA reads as TGTGCCAGCAGCGGCTTGGGACTAGGGAGAGGGGTTTACCAAGAGACCCAGTACTTC. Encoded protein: CASSGLGLGRGVYQETQYF.

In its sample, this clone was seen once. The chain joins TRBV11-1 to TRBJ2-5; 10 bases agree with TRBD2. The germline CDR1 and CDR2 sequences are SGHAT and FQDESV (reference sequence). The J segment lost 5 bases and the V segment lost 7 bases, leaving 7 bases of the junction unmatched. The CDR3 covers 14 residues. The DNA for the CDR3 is TGTGCCAGCACCAATCTAGCGGGAGAGGAGACCCAGTACTTC. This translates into CASTNLAGEETQYF.

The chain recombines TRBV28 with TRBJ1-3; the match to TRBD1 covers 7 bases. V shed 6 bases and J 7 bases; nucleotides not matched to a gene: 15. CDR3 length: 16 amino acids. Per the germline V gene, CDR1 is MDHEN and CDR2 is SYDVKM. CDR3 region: CASSLPTGDSPNTIYF. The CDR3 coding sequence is TGTGCCAGCAGCCTACCCACAGGGGATTCGCCGAACACCATATATTTT.

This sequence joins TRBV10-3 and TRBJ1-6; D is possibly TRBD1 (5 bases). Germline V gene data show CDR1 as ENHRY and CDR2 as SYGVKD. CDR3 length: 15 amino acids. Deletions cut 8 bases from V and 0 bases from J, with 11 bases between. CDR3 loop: CAILQEGSYNSPLHF. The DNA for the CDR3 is TGTGCCATCCTACAGGAAGGCTCCTATAATTCACCCCTCCACTTT.

The CDR3 loop is CASSIGVGLAGDEIQYF. Here the CDR3 DNA reads TGTGCCAGTAGTATTGGGGTCGGGCTAGCGGGAGATGAGATTCAGTACTTC. This chain uses TRBV19 with TRBJ2-4; 10 nucleotides match TRBD2. CDR3 length: 17 amino acids. The germline gives CDR1 LNHDA, CDR2 SQIVND (reference sequence). V gave up 3 bases and J gave up 10 bases; unmatched junction bases: 15.

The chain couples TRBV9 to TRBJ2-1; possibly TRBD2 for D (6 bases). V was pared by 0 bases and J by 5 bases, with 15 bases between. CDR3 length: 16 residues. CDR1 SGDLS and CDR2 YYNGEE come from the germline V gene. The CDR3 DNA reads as TGTGCCAGCAGCGTAGGCGGGGTCACATCGGACAATGAGCAGTTCTTC. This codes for CASSVGGVTSDNEQFF.

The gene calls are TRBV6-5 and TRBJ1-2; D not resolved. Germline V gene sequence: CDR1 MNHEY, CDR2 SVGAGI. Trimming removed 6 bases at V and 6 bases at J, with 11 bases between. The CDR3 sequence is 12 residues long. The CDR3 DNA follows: TGTGCCAGCAGACAACTAAGTCATGGCTACACCTTC. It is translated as CASRQLSHGYTF.

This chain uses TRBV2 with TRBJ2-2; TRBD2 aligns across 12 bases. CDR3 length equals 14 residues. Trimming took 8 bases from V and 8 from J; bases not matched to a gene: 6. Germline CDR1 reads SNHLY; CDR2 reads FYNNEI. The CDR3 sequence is CASSSGGAFGELFF. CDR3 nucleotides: TGTGCCAGCTCTAGCGGGGGGGCATTTGGGGAGCTGTTTTTT.

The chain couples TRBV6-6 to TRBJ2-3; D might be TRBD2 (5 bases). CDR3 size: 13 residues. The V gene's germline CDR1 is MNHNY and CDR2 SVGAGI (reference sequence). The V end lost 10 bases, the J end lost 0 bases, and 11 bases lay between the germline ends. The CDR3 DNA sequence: TGTGCCACTACTAGATATAGCACAGATACGCAGTATTTT. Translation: CATTRYSTDTQYF.

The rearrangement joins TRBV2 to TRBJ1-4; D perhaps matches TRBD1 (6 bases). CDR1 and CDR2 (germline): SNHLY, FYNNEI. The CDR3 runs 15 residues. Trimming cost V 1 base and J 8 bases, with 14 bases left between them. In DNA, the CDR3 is TGTGCCAGCAGTGAAGGTGGGACACGGCTCGAAAAACTGTTTTTT. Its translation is CASSEGGTRLEKLFF. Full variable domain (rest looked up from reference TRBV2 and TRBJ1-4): EPEVTQTPSHQVTQMGQEVILRCVPISNHLYFYWYRQILGQKVEFLVSFYNNEISEKSEIFDDQFSVERPDGSNFTLKIRSTKLEDSAMYFCASSEGGTRLEKLFFGSGTQLSVL.

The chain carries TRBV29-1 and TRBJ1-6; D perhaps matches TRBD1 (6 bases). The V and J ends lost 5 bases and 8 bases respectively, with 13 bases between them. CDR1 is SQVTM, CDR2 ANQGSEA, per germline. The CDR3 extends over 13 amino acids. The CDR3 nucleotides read TGCAGCGTTAAAGGGACAATAGATTCACCCCTCCACTTT. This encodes CSVKGTIDSPLHF.

CDR3 nucleotides: TGTGCCAGCAGCTCACAGGGCCCCTACGGGGGCTACACCTTC. It codes for CASSSQGPYGGYTF. This rearrangement joins TRBV28 to TRBJ1-2; D may be TRBD1 (6 bases). Trimming took off 6 bases at V and 8 bases at J, with 19 bases between the two ends. This CDR3 has 14 amino acids. CDR1 and CDR2 from the germline V gene are MDHEN and SYDVKM.